This is a list of T cell receptor beta chains from one sample in a study of blood T cell repertoires in COVID-19. The protocol was immunoSEQ multiplex PCR, while the TCRdb copy is restricted to in-frame clones and leaves out a portion. Of about 160,000 clones listed, over 75% are singletons. Sequenced material: peripheral blood. The receptors derive from a man in his 70s with acute or convalescent COVID-19. The CDR3 runs from the conserved cysteine through the conserved F or W. A D gene is named only where the DNA matches it firmly. Clone size is shown for a subset of rows, as once, few, many or a class of expanded clone.

TRBJ2-4,.,11,TRBV27,.,TGTGCCAGCGGCGGGGTAAACATTCAGTACTTC,CASGGVNIQYF
TRBJ2-7,.,13,TRBV10-3,.,TGTGCCATCAGCCACACTTCGGGCTACGAGCAGTACTTC,CAISHTSGYEQYF
TRBJ2-1,TRBD2,16,TRBV5-1,.,TGCGCCAGCAGCTTGGGACTAGCGGGGGGGCCAAATGAGCAGTTCTTC,CASSLGLAGGPNEQFF
TRBJ2-6,TRBD1,17,TRBV19,.,TGTGCCAGTAGTGTCGGACAGGGGACGGCTGGGGCCAACGTCCTGACTTTC,CASSVGQGTAGANVLTF
TRBJ1-1,TRBD1,15,TRBV7-2,.,TGTGCCAGCAGCGACTGGACAGGGTTGAGCACTGAAGCTTTCTTT,CASSDWTGLSTEAFF
TRBJ2-3,TRBD2,16,TRBV5-5,.,TGTGCCAGCAGCTTGGGGCCGCTAGGGAGGGCAGATACGCAGTATTTT,CASSLGPLGRADTQYF
TRBJ2-5,.,12,TRBV12-3/TRBV12-4,.,TGTGCCACTTCTACAGGGCAAGAGACCCAGTACTTC,CATSTGQETQYF
TRBJ2-7,TRBD1,14,TRBV6-6,.,TGTGCCAGCAGTTACTCGACAGGGGGCTACGAGCAGTACTTC,CASSYSTGGYEQYF
TRBJ2-7,TRBD1,13,TRBV27,medium-sized,TGTGCCAGCAGGACAGGGGGAGTGAACGAGCAGTACTTC,CASRTGGVNEQYF
TRBJ2-1,.,13,TRBV3-1/TRBV3-2,.,TGTGCCAGCAGCCGGGGAAGGAGGAATGAGCAGTTCTTC,CASSRGRRNEQFF
TRBJ2-3,TRBD2,15,TRBV5-8,.,TGTGCCAGCAGCCCGGGACTACCCGCACGTGTTGCGCAGTATTTT,CASSPGLPARVAQYF
TRBJ1-3,.,14,TRBV28,.,TGTGCCAGCAGTGTACAGAACCCTGGAAACACCATATATTTT,CASSVQNPGNTIYF
TRBJ2-1,TRBD1,15,TRBV13,many,TGTGCCAGCAGCTTAGCGGGACAGGGATACAATGAGCAGTTCTTC,CASSLAGQGYNEQFF
TRBJ2-7,TRBD1,13,TRBV12-3/TRBV12-4,few,TGTGCCAGCAGTCTGACAGGGGCCTACGAGCAGTACTTC,CASSLTGAYEQYF
TRBJ1-2,.,13,TRBV14,.,TGTGCCAGCAGCCATGGAGCTAACTATGGCTACACCTTC,CASSHGANYGYTF
TRBJ1-1,.,13,TRBV18,.,TGTGCCAGCTCATCGTACAGGGCAGCTGAAGCTTTCTTT,CASSSYRAAEAFF
TRBJ1-1,.,14,TRBV7-9,.,TGTGCCAGCAGCTACAGACAGGACAACACTGAAGCTTTCTTT,CASSYRQDNTEAFF
TRBJ2-1,TRBD2,16,TRBV7-2,.,TGTGCCAGCAGCTCCCGGACTAGCGGGAGTGCGGATGAGCAGTTCTTC,CASSSRTSGSADEQFF
TRBJ1-2,TRBD1,14,TRBV19,.,TGTGCCAGTAGTATGGACAGGCTATGGTATGGCTACACCTTC,CASSMDRLWYGYTF
TRBJ2-5,.,14,TRBV7-7,.,TGTGCTAGCAGCTTATTTAACCCGGGAGAGACCCAGTACTTC,CASSLFNPGETQYF
TRBJ1-4,.,14,TRBV25-1,once,TGTGCCAGCAGTGGCATGGGTGGCGGGGAAAAACTGTTTTTT,CASSGMGGGEKLFF
TRBJ2-5,TRBD2,16,TRBV11-2,.,TGTGCCAGCAGCGCCGGGACTAGCGGGGGAGGAAAGACCCAGTACTTC,CASSAGTSGGGKTQYF
TRBJ2-7,TRBD2,15,TRBV19,.,TGTGCCAGTAGTATAACGACTAGCGGTCCCTACGAGCAGTACTTC,CASSITTSGPYEQYF
TRBJ1-2,.,12,TRBV7-9,.,TGTGCCAGCAGCTTACCAGTATATGGCTACACCTTC,CASSLPVYGYTF
TRBJ2-5,.,13,TRBV7-2,once,TGTGCCAGCAGCCCCGAGCGGCGAGAGACCCAGTACTTC,CASSPERRETQYF
TRBJ2-2,TRBD1,16,TRBV19,few,TGTGCCAGTAGTACGAGGGGGGACAGGGAAACCGGGGAGCTGTTTTTT,CASSTRGDRETGELFF
TRBJ1-2,.,13,TRBV10-1,once,TGCGCCAGCAGTGGCGGGGTCAACTATGGCTACACCTTC,CASSGGVNYGYTF
TRBJ2-5,TRBD2,16,TRBV5-4,.,TGTGCCAGCACGGGACTAGCGCTGGAGGGGGGGGAGACCCAGTACTTC,CASTGLALEGGETQYF
TRBJ2-7,TRBD1,14,TRBV9,few,TGTGCCAGCAGCGAGGGACAGGGTACCTACGAGCAGTACTTC,CASSEGQGTYEQYF
TRBJ1-1,TRBD1,14,TRBV30,.,TGTGCCTTGTCGAGAGACAGGGTAGTTACTGAAGCTTTCTTT,CALSRDRVVTEAFF
TRBJ1-1,.,14,TRBV7-9,.,TGTGCCAGCAGCTTAGTACGGTTGAACACTGAAGCTTTCTTT,CASSLVRLNTEAFF
TRBJ2-2,.,13,TRBV27,few,TGTGCCAGCTCTGACGGCGGGGCCGGGGAGCTGTTTTTT,CASSDGGAGELFF
TRBJ2-2,.,13,TRBV6-6,.,TGTGCCAGCAGTTACCAAGCCACCGGGGAGCTGTTTTTT,CASSYQATGELFF
TRBJ2-1,.,15,TRBV6-1,.,TGTGCCAGCAGTGAAGCCGCAGGGGGGAACCGTGAGCAGTTCTTC,CASSEAAGGNREQFF
TRBJ1-1,.,13,TRBV11-1,once,TGTGCCAGCAGCCACGAAGGGGGTGCTGAAGCTTTCTTT,CASSHEGGAEAFF
TRBJ2-3,.,14,TRBV10-3,.,TGTGCCATCAGTGAACAAACCCTCGTGGATACGCAGTATTTT,CAISEQTLVDTQYF
TRBJ2-7,TRBD2,17,TRBV5-1,.,TGCGCCAGCAGCTTTGGGTCTGCGACTAGCGGGAGATATGAGCAGTACTTC,CASSFGSATSGRYEQYF
TRBJ1-2,.,14,TRBV6-5,once,TGTGCCAGCAGTTACGAGCCAGGGAACTATGGCTACACCTTC,CASSYEPGNYGYTF
TRBJ2-7,.,14,TRBV18,few,TGTGCCAGCTCCCTTGTACAGAGCTCCTACGAGCAGTACTTC,CASSLVQSSYEQYF